A single sample gave rise to the 21 T cell receptor beta chains below, sequenced in a study of human T cells and chemical hapten exposure. The sample's time point: pre-sensitization, week 0. Treatment noted: therapeutic diphenylcyclopropenone sensitization with weekly scalp DPC. Each CDR3 protein gets one entry after TCRdb re-called the RACE reads with MiXCR. This table holds fewer than 70,000 distinct CDR3 sequences, approximately 11% found once. Source: whole blood, taken in connection with sensitization to the hapten diphenylcyclopropenone (DPC). The receptors originated from a woman in her forties or fifties with alopecia areata. Some clones in this sample may be carry-over from other donors' samples.

This clonotype was seen more than once but under ten times. The rearrangement links TRBV10-3 to TRBJ1-6; 8 positions agree with TRBD1. This CDR3 has 15 residues. Germline V lookup: CDR1 ENHRY, CDR2 SYGVKD. The V gene end was trimmed by 10 bases and the J gene end by 6 bases; junction bases not matched to a gene: 11. The CDR3 nucleotides are TGTGCCACCACCCCTTCTGACAGGGGTAATTCACCCCTCCACTTT. It specifies CATTPSDRGNSPLHF.

This clonotype was seen many times. V is TRBV15 and J is TRBJ2-7; TRBD1 matches 10 bases. J was trimmed by 2 bases and V by 5 bases; bases with no gene match: 3. This CDR3 is 14 amino acids long. The germline V gene has CDR1 LNHNV and CDR2 YYDKDF (reference sequence). CDR3 loop: CATSLGTGAYEQYF. CDR3 nucleotide sequence: TGTGCCACCAGCTTGGGGACAGGGGCCTACGAGCAGTACTTC.

The table lists this clonotype with many counts. This sequence joins TRBV20-1 and TRBJ1-2, with D unclear. The CDR3 extends over 12 amino acids. Germline values: CDR1 DFQATT, CDR2 SNEGSKA (reference sequence). The ends were cut back, 4 bases at V and 4 bases at J, with 10 bases in the middle. The CDR3 DNA follows: TGCAGTGCTATCAAGGGTGTCTATGGCTACACCTTC. Translating it yields CSAIKGVYGYTF.

This clonotype was detected a few times. The chain has TRBV4-3 and TRBJ1-4, with 7 bases aligning to TRBD1. The junction had 6 bases not matched to a gene; V was cut back by 0 bases and J by 5 bases. The germline CDR1 and CDR2 sequences are LGHNA and YSLEER. The CDR3 is made up of 16 amino acids. Here the CDR3 reads CASSQDLDRQNEKLFF. For the CDR3, the DNA is TGCGCCAGCAGCCAAGATTTGGACAGGCAGAATGAAAAACTGTTTTTT.

This clonotype was detected ten times or more. Here the CDR3 reads CATSRGQGTYNEQFF. CDR3 nucleotides: TGTGCCACCAGCCGCGGACAGGGCACCTACAATGAGCAGTTCTTC. V gene TRBV15 combines with J gene TRBJ2-1; the match to TRBD1 covers 8 bases. This CDR3 comprises 15 residues. The V gene end was trimmed by 5 bases and the J gene end by 2 bases; junction bases not matched to a gene: 5. Germline loops: CDR1 LNHNV, CDR2 YYDKDF (reference sequence).

By frequency in the sample, this clonotype is medium-sized. The chain links TRBV5-4 to TRBJ2-1; D remains ambiguous. Trimming stripped 0 bases from V and 8 bases from J, with 6 bases between. Germline V gives CDR1 SGHNT, CDR2 YYREEE (reference sequence). The CDR3 runs 12 residues. The CDR3 protein is CASSLVGDEQFF. In DNA form, the CDR3 reads TGTGCCAGCAGCTTGGTTGGTGATGAGCAGTTCTTC.

This clonotype was observed many times. This chain links TRBV10-2 with TRBJ2-7; a possible D gene is TRBD1 (6 bases). This CDR3 spans 13 amino acids. Germline CDR1 is WSHSY and CDR2 is SAAADI. V shed 5 bases and J shed 4 bases, with 12 bases lying between them. CDR3 coding DNA: TGCGCCAGCAGTACCCCGGACAGATACGAGCAGTACTTC. This encodes CASSTPDRYEQYF.

This clonotype was seen only once. This sequence may be a read error, since a much larger clone differs from it by one base. This chain links TRBV6-2 or TRBV6-3 with TRBJ1-6, with D possibly matching TRBD1 (5 bases). This CDR3 has 16 residues. Germline V gives CDR1 MNHEY, CDR2 SVGEGT. CDR3 loop: CACSTTGTGLGSPLHF. The CDR3 region has the DNA TGTGCCTGCAGTACCACCGGGACGGGGCTTGGGTCACCCCTCCACTTT.

This clonotype was observed many times. V and J are TRBV5-1 and TRBJ1-4; maybe TRBD1 (5 bases). Germline CDR1 and CDR2: SGHRS and YFSETQ. Between the trimmed V and J ends, which lost 2 bases and 1 base, there was a span of 21 bases. This CDR3 is 19 amino acids long. DNA for the CDR3: TGCGCCAGCAGCTTTTCCCCCCTCAGGGACGCGGGAACTAATGAAAAACTGTTTTTT. As protein: CASSFSPLRDAGTNEKLFF.

At least ten counts were recorded for this clonotype. J is TRBJ1-4 and V is TRBV2; D is perhaps TRBD1 (5 bases). The germline CDR1 and CDR2 sequences are SNHLY and FYNNEI. The CDR3 spans 15 residues. Trimming shortened V by 4 bases and J by 0 bases, and 9 bases separated the two germline ends. CDR3 sequence: CASSAVGATNEKLFF. DNA for the CDR3: TGTGCCAGCAGTGCGGTGGGGGCAACTAATGAAAAACTGTTTTTT.

This clonotype turned up a few times. The chain carries TRBV5-5 and TRBJ1-4; possible D gene TRBD1, 5 bases. Germline CDR1 is SGHKS and CDR2 is YYEKEE (reference sequence). V shed 7 bases and J shed 7 bases, with 20 bases lying between them. This CDR3 has 15 residues. The chain's CDR3 is CASSPGGESLEKLFF. In DNA form, the CDR3 reads TGTGCCAGCTCTCCCGGGGGAGAGAGTCTTGAAAAACTGTTTTTT.

This chain links TRBV7-2 with TRBJ2-3; tentative D call: TRBD2 (5 bases). Germline CDR1 SGHTA, CDR2 FQGNSA. The CDR3 has 12 amino acids. V gave up 5 bases and J gave up 6 bases, with 9 bases separating them. CDR3: CASSATGDTQYF. As DNA, the CDR3 is TGTGCCAGCAGCGCCACGGGGGATACGCAGTATTTT.

This clonotype has at least ten counts. This sequence joins TRBV12-3 or TRBV12-4 and TRBJ2-1; possible D gene TRBD1, 6 bases. The CDR3 totals 18 residues. V was cut by 6 bases and J by 3 bases, with 24 bases left in between. The CDR3 loop is CASRPNQGYPSNYNEQFF. DNA for the CDR3: TGTGCCAGCAGACCTAATCAGGGGTACCCCTCTAACTACAATGAGCAGTTCTTC.

The table lists this clonotype with many counts. The rearrangement links TRBV7-8 to TRBJ1-4; D ambiguous. CDR3 length equals 16 residues. Germline V CDR1 and CDR2: SGHVS, FQNEAQ. V lost 8 bases, J lost 5 bases, and 21 bases lay in between. In DNA, the CDR3 is TGTGCCAGCGGAACCCCATGGGCCGGGTCGAATGAAAAACTGTTTTTT. Translation: CASGTPWAGSNEKLFF.

Many counts were recorded for this clonotype. The chain has TRBV7-3 and TRBJ2-6, with unresolved D. V was cut by 6 bases and J by 2 bases, with 8 bases left in between. The germline CDR1 and CDR2 sequences are SGHTA and FQGTGA. The CDR3 length is 14 residues. The CDR3 region is CASRLGTGANVLTF. CDR3 in DNA: TGTGCCAGCAGGTTAGGAACTGGGGCCAACGTCCTGACTTTC.

The genes are TRBV14 and TRBJ2-3; no clear D. Germline V lookup: CDR1 SGHDN, CDR2 FVKESK. The CDR3 runs 13 residues. The V gene lost 1 base and the J gene lost 7 bases, with 9 bases spanning the gap. CDR3 residues: CASSQGAANTQYF. DNA of the CDR3: TGTGCCAGCAGCCAAGGAGCAGCAAATACGCAGTATTTT.

The chain carries TRBV2 and TRBJ1-4, with a possible D match to TRBD1 (5 bases). Germline CDR1 reads SNHLY; CDR2 reads FYNNEI. The CDR3 sequence is 14 residues long. Trimming removed 7 bases at V and 6 bases at J, with 15 bases between. CDR3 loop: CASKVKGDYEKLFF. For the CDR3, the DNA is TGTGCCAGCAAGGTGAAAGGGGATTATGAAAAACTGTTTTTT.

The chain joins TRBV7-3 to TRBJ2-7, with D maybe TRBD1 (5 bases). This CDR3 comprises 13 residues. Per the germline V gene, CDR1 is SGHTA and CDR2 is FQGTGA. Deletions cut 6 bases from V and 2 bases from J, with 11 bases between. CDR3 protein: CASSPGSPYEQYF. The CDR3 coding sequence is TGTGCCAGCAGTCCAGGGTCTCCCTACGAGCAGTACTTC. Based on the CDR3 plus reference TRBV7-3 and TRBJ2-7, the full variable domain is GAGVSQTPSNKVTEKGKYVELRCDPISGHTALYWYRQSLGQGPEFLIYFQGTGAADDSGLPNDRFFAVRPEGSVSTLKIQRTERGDSAVYLCASSPGSPYEQYFGPGTRLTVT.

This clonotype was detected ten times or more. The rearrangement uses TRBV18 and TRBJ2-7, with 7 bases identical to TRBD1. J lost 6 bases, V lost 3 bases, and 5 bases had no gene match. Germline V gene sequence: CDR1 KGHSH, CDR2 LQKENI. The CDR3 extends over 13 amino acids. The CDR3 region has the DNA TGTGCCAGCTCACCCCAAGACAGGGTCGAGCAGTACTTC. Translated, it gives CASSPQDRVEQYF.

This clonotype appeared a few times. The CDR3 coding sequence is TGTGCCAGCAGTATCGCCGGGAGTAGCAATCAGCCCCAGCATTTT. Protein sequence: CASSIAGSSNQPQHF. V and J are TRBV7-9 and TRBJ1-5, with D hard to call. CDR1 is SEHNR and CDR2 is FQNEAQ in the germline V gene (reference sequence). Trimming removed 6 bases from V and 0 bases from J, with 12 bases in between. CDR3 size: 15 residues.

This clonotype was seen only a few times. The chain is built from TRBV18 and TRBJ2-7, with 9 bases fitting TRBD1. Germline trimming cut 5 bases from V and 6 bases from J; bases unmatched to any gene: 8. The CDR3 runs to 14 residues. In germline, CDR1 is KGHSH, CDR2 LQKENI. CDR3 bases: TGTGCCAGCTCAATCCCGACAGGGGGTTTCGAGCAGTACTTC. It is translated as CASSIPTGGFEQYF.